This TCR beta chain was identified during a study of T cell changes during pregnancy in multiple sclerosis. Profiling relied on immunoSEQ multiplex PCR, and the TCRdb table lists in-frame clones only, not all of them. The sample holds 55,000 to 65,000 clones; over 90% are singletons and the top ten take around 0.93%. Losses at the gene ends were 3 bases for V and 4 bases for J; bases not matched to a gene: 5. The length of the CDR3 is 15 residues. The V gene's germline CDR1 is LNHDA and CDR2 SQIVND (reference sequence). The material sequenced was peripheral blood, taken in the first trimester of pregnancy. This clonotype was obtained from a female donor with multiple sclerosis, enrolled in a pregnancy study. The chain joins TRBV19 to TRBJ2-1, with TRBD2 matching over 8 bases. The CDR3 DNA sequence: TGTGCCAGTAGTATCAATAGCGGGGCTTACAATGAGCAGTTCTTC. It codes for CASSINSGAYNEQFF.